A selection of T cell receptor beta chains follows, all from one sample in a study of T-cell reconstitution after alpha-beta-depleted transplantation in children. Each CDR3 protein is one row after TCRdb ran MiXCR on the PCR reads. The table includes roughly 200,000 distinct CDR3 sequences, 9.5% to 13% detected once. Sequenced here: PBMCs, sampled before TCRalphabeta/CD19-depleted stem cell transplant. The receptors come from a child younger than two with acute myeloid leukemia, due to receive a stem cell transplant. The CDR3 runs from the conserved cysteine through the conserved F or W. A D gene is named only where the DNA matches it firmly. For some rows the clone size is stated as once, few or many, or as a class when expanded; others skip it.

TRBV12-3/TRBV12-4	many	.	TRBJ2-1	CASSLGLTSYNEQFF	TGTGCCAGCAGTTTGGGATTAACGTCCTACAATGAGCAGTTCTTC
TRBV20-1	many	TRBD1	TRBJ2-7	CSARVRTGGFEQYF	TGCAGTGCTAGAGTGAGGACAGGGGGGTTCGAGCAGTACTTC
TRBV28	many	.	TRBJ1-5	CASSFRDEQPQHF	TGTGCCAGCAGTTTCCGGGACGAACAGCCCCAGCATTTT
TRBV3-1	many	.	TRBJ2-7	CASSHLLTYYEQYF	TGTGCCAGCAGCCACCTACTTACCTACTACGAGCAGTACTTC
TRBV5-1	many	.	TRBJ1-1	CASSTGQLNTEAFF	TGCGCCAGCAGCACGGGACAATTGAACACTGAAGCTTTCTTT
TRBV19	many	.	TRBJ2-7	CASSIDGGRVYEQYF	TGTGCCAGTAGTATAGATGGGGGTCGAGTCTACGAGCAGTACTTC
TRBV12-3/TRBV12-4	many	.	TRBJ1-3	CASSIDLRPSGNTIYF	TGTGCCAGCAGTATCGACCTACGGCCCTCTGGAAACACCATATATTTT
TRBV20-1	many	.	TRBJ2-3	CSASFLMGPGDTQYF	TGCAGTGCTAGCTTCCTTATGGGGCCGGGCGATACGCAGTATTTT
TRBV6-2/TRBV6-3	.	.	TRBJ1-5	CASSYMLNQPQHF	TGTGCCAGCAGTTACATGCTCAATCAGCCCCAGCATTTT
TRBV28	few	.	TRBJ1-5	CASEMTIGNQPQHF	TGTGCCAGTGAAATGACAATCGGAAATCAGCCCCAGCATTTT
TRBV12-3/TRBV12-4	many	.	TRBJ1-1	CASSLGERTEAFF	TGTGCCAGCAGTTTGGGGGAGAGGACTGAAGCTTTCTTT
TRBV3-1	many	.	TRBJ2-5	CASSQDSVLETQYF	TGTGCCAGCAGCCAAGATTCGGTTCTAGAGACCCAGTACTTC
TRBV12-3/TRBV12-4	many	.	TRBJ2-5	CASSPRGTGETQYF	TGTGCCAGCAGCCCCCGAGGGACTGGGGAGACCCAGTACTTC
TRBV29-1	many	.	TRBJ1-1	CSASPSSGTEAFF	TGCAGCGCCTCTCCGAGCAGCGGCACTGAAGCTTTCTTT
TRBV5-1	many	TRBD2	TRBJ2-5	CASSLGLAGVETQYF	TGCGCCAGCAGCTTGGGACTAGCAGGAGTTGAGACCCAGTACTTC
TRBV7-2	.	TRBD1	TRBJ1-2	CASSLDRGRGYPF	TGTGCCAGCAGCCTAGACAGGGGGCGTGGCTACCCCTTC
TRBV20-1	many	.	TRBJ1-3	CSARRGSGNTIYF	TGCAGTGCTAGGAGGGGATCTGGAAACACCATATATTTT
TRBV10-3	many	.	TRBJ2-1	CAISVKSSYNEQFF	TGTGCCATCAGTGTCAAGAGCTCCTACAATGAGCAGTTCTTC
TRBV5-1	many	.	TRBJ2-5	CASSFGQQETQYF	TGTGCCAGCAGCTTCGGACAGCAAGAGACCCAGTACTTC
TRBV5-1	.	TRBD1	TRBJ2-2	CASHLGTGPDGELFF	TGCGCCAGCCACCTCGGGACAGGCCCGGATGGGGAGCTGTTTTTT
TRBV20-1	few	.	TRBJ2-3	CSVDGISGTDTQYF	TGCAGTGTTGACGGGATTTCGGGCACAGATACGCAGTATTTT
TRBV5-5	many	.	TRBJ1-2	CASSLGPGLQEDGYTF	TGTGCCAGCAGCTTGGGTCCCGGCCTCCAGGAGGATGGCTACACCTTC